Shown below are 27 T cell receptor beta chains from a single sample sequenced in a study of response to subunit inactivated influenza vaccine. TCRdb ran MiXCR on the RT-PCR reads and lists one entry per CDR3 protein. The sample contains fewer than 750,000 distinct CDR3 sequences, 13% to 15% of which appear only once. The sample was PBMCs from blood, taken less than 13 days after vaccination. The receptors shown here come from a man aged 50-60 years who received an inactivated influenza vaccine.

J is TRBJ2-5 and V is TRBV5-1; no clear D. The CDR3 extends over 13 amino acids. The germline V and J ends were trimmed by 1 base and 5 bases, with 9 bases remaining between them. Germline CDR1 SGHRS, CDR2 YFSETQ. CDR3 residues: CASSLWRSETQYF. The CDR3 region has the DNA TGCGCCAGCAGCTTGTGGAGATCGGAGACCCAGTACTTC.

J is TRBJ2-7 and V is TRBV20-1; 14 bases line up with TRBD2. J was trimmed by 1 base and V by 3 bases; bases with no gene match: 2. This CDR3 contains 15 residues. CDR1 is DFQATT, CDR2 SNEGSKA, per germline (reference sequence). This CDR3 reads CSASGTSGGSYEQYF. In DNA, the CDR3 is TGCAGTGCTAGCGGGACTAGCGGGGGATCCTACGAGCAGTACTTC.

This clonotype was found a few times. The chain carries TRBV18 and TRBJ2-2, with 12 bases identical to TRBD2. This CDR3 region has 16 residues. The V and J ends lost 3 bases and 5 bases, in that order; junction bases with no gene match: 4. The V gene's germline CDR1 is KGHSH and CDR2 LQKENI. For the CDR3, the DNA is TGTGCCAGCTCACCCCCTGGACTAGCGGGGACCGGGGAGCTGTTTTTT. It codes for CASSPPGLAGTGELFF. Supplemented by reference TRBV18 and TRBJ2-2, the full variable domain reads NAGVMQNPRHLVRRRGQEARLRCSPMKGHSHVYWYRQLPEEGLKFMVYLQKENIIDESGMPKERFSAEFPKEGPSILRIQQVVRGDSAAYFCASSPPGLAGTGELFFGEGSRLTVL.

The chain combines TRBV29-1 with TRBJ2-7, with D perhaps TRBD1 (7 bases). V was cut by 3 bases and J by 5 bases, with 26 bases left in between. This CDR3 contains 17 residues. Germline loops: CDR1 SQVTM, CDR2 ANQGSEA. The chain's CDR3 is CSVDNFQGGMGVDEQYF. DNA for the CDR3: TGCAGCGTTGACAACTTCCAGGGGGGAATGGGTGTGGACGAGCAGTACTTC.

This chain joins TRBV5-1 and TRBJ2-7; a possible D gene is TRBD1 (5 bases). This CDR3 is 14 amino acids long. Looked up from germline, CDR1 is SGHRS and CDR2 is YFSETQ. Trimming pared 4 bases from V and 5 bases from J, leaving 16 bases between. Here the CDR3 reads CASSLTVNRDEQYF. CDR3 DNA: TGCGCCAGCAGCCTGACAGTCAACCGGGACGAGCAGTACTTC.

The V and J genes are TRBV7-2 and TRBJ2-2; TRBD2 might be the D (6 bases). The germline gives CDR1 SGHTA, CDR2 FQGNSA. V was shortened by 1 base and J by 3 bases, with 12 bases between the two germline ends. The CDR3 has 16 amino acids. As DNA, the CDR3 is TGTGCCAGCAGCTTAGTCTCGGGAGCCTACACCGGGGAGCTGTTTTTT. The encoded protein is CASSLVSGAYTGELFF. The whole variable domain, remainder taken from reference TRBV7-2 and TRBJ2-2, is GAGVSQSPSNKVTEKGKDVELRCDPISGHTALYWYRQSLGQGLEFLIYFQGNSAPDKSGLPSDRFSAERTGGSVSTLTIQRTQQEDSAVYLCASSLVSGAYTGELFFGEGSRLTVL.

This chain links TRBV27 with TRBJ2-6; possible D gene TRBD1, 7 bases. Trimming stripped 3 bases from V and 5 bases from J, with 14 bases between. Germline V gives CDR1 MNHEY, CDR2 SMNVEV (reference sequence). This CDR3 has 16 residues. The CDR3 protein is CASSLEGAVRANVLTF. The CDR3 DNA is TGTGCCAGCAGTTTGGAGGGGGCGGTACGGGCCAACGTCCTGACTTTC.

This clonotype was seen only a few times. The chain combines TRBV19 with TRBJ2-4, with a possible D match to TRBD1 (5 bases). V lost 3 bases, J lost 7 bases, and 13 bases lay in between. From germline, CDR1 is LNHDA and CDR2 SQIVND (reference sequence). This CDR3 is 14 amino acids long. Here the CDR3 reads CASSMGLLGNIQYF. CDR3 sequence (DNA): TGTGCCAGTAGTATGGGGCTCCTTGGTAACATTCAGTACTTC.

This clonotype was seen more than once but under ten times. The chain uses TRBV20-1 and TRBJ2-3; 12 positions agree with TRBD2. Trimming at V came to 2 bases and at J to 2 bases, leaving 2 bases not matched to a gene. CDR1 and CDR2 (germline): DFQATT, SNEGSKA (reference sequence). The CDR3 consists of 15 residues. This chain's CDR3 is CSARTSGRPTDTQYF. As DNA, the CDR3 is TGCAGTGCTAGAACTAGCGGGAGGCCCACAGATACGCAGTATTTT.

This clonotype has a single count. The rearrangement joins TRBV19 to TRBJ2-1; D perhaps matches TRBD1 (5 bases). Trimming pared 3 bases from V and 3 bases from J, leaving 9 bases between. The germline V gene has CDR1 LNHDA and CDR2 SQIVND (reference sequence). This CDR3 spans 14 amino acids. CDR3 amino acids: CASSISDNYNEQFF. The CDR3 coding sequence is TGTGCCAGTAGTATTTCGGACAACTACAATGAGCAGTTCTTC.

In this sample, this clonotype turned up many times. The chain carries TRBV6-5 and TRBJ2-1, with a weak D call TRBD2 (6 bases). Trimming stripped 2 bases from V and 11 bases from J, with 16 bases between. The CDR3 extends over 14 amino acids. The germline V gene has CDR1 MNHEY and CDR2 SVGAGI. CDR3 bases: TGTGCCAGCAGTTACGCGACGCGACTAGGACAGCAGTTCTTC. It is translated as CASSYATRLGQQFF.

This chain joins TRBV5-1 and TRBJ2-7, with TRBD2 identical over 8 bases. Per the germline V gene, CDR1 is SGHRS and CDR2 is YFSETQ. V lost 4 bases to trimming and J lost 6 bases; unmatched junction nucleotides: 9. There are 14 residues in the CDR3. CDR3 region: CASSGTGSGSEQYF. The CDR3 DNA is TGCGCCAGCAGCGGGACCGGGAGCGGGAGCGAGCAGTACTTC.

This sequence joins TRBV3-1 and TRBJ1-5; no firm D call. V lost 2 bases to trimming and J lost 7 bases, with 9 bases between them. Germline CDR1 and CDR2: LGHDT and YNNKEL (reference sequence). The CDR3 is 13 amino acids. In nucleotides, the CDR3 is TGTGCCAGCAGCCAAACACTACTCCAGCCCCAGCATTTT. This sequence encodes CASSQTLLQPQHF.

About this clonotype itself: Because the CDR3 is missing its conserved closing phenylalanine or tryptophan, this is likely a read error. The chain has TRBV6-2 or TRBV6-3 and TRBJ1-5; 7 positions match TRBD1. V shed 5 bases and J 6 bases; nucleotides not matched to a gene: 10. Germline CDR1 and CDR2: MNHEY and SVGEGT. This CDR3 has 15 residues. CDR3 sequence: CASSHGPGGRQPQHI. CDR3 in DNA: TGTGCCAGCAGTCATGGTCCAGGGGGACGTCAGCCCCAGCATATT.

This clonotype was seen a handful of times. The rearrangement links TRBV20-1 to TRBJ2-2; 9 positions agree with TRBD2. CDR3 length: 21 residues. The ends lost 1 base at V and 0 bases at J; junction bases unmatched: 18. Germline-derived CDR1 and CDR2 are DFQATT and SNEGSKA (reference sequence). The CDR3 DNA reads TGCAGTGCTAGAGTTCCCCCCGGGGGTAGCGGGAGCCCTACGAACACCGGGGAGCTGTTTTTT. Translated, it gives CSARVPPGGSGSPTNTGELFF.

The table lists this clonotype with many counts. This chain links TRBV11-2 with TRBJ1-2, with TRBD1 matching 7 bases. V shed 5 bases, J shed 5 bases, and the junction held 5 bases outside the gene matches. This CDR3 spans 13 amino acids. Germline assignment: CDR1 SGHAT and CDR2 FQNNGV. In DNA form, the CDR3 reads TGTGCCAGCAGCGCCAAGGGGGCGTATGGCTACACCTTC. This gives the protein CASSAKGAYGYTF.

This clonotype was observed at least ten times. CDR3 sequence: CASSRAFSTDTQYF. CDR3 coding DNA: TGTGCCAGCTCACGGGCCTTTAGCACAGATACGCAGTATTTT. This rearrangement joins TRBV18 to TRBJ2-3, with D unresolved. V was pared by 4 bases and J by 0 bases, with 8 bases between. CDR3 length: 14 residues. Germline V gene data show CDR1 as KGHSH and CDR2 as LQKENI.

The chain joins TRBV7-2 to TRBJ2-5, with 8 bases aligning to TRBD2. The ends lost 5 bases at V and 2 bases at J; junction bases unmatched: 4. This CDR3 has 14 amino acids. Germline V gene lookup returns CDR1 SGHTA and CDR2 FQGNSA. The CDR3 protein is CASSRGGAQETQYF. CDR3 DNA sequence: TGTGCCAGCAGCCGGGGGGGGGCACAAGAGACCCAGTACTTC.

This clonotype was seen a few times. This rearrangement joins TRBV11-2 to TRBJ1-1, with D uncertain. V lost 3 bases and J 2 bases, leaving 4 bases between the germline ends. CDR1 is SGHAT, CDR2 FQNNGV, per germline. The length of the CDR3 is 12 residues. In DNA form, the CDR3 reads TGTGCCAGCAGCTTCAGTAACACTGAAGCTTTCTTT. Translation gives CASSFSNTEAFF.

This chain links TRBV5-6 with TRBJ1-2, with 7 bases lining up with TRBD1. Germline CDR1 reads SGHDT; CDR2 reads YYEEEE. The CDR3 has 17 residues. V trimming: 4 bases; J trimming: 5 bases; junction bases outside the gene matches: 17. CDR3 DNA sequence: TGTGCCAGCAGCCTACTAATAATCCCGACAGGGCGGTATGGCTACACCTTC. It encodes CASSLLIIPTGRYGYTF. Full variable domain (rest looked up from reference TRBV5-6 and TRBJ1-2): DAGVTQSPTHLIKTRGQQVTLRCSPKSGHDTVSWYQQALGQGPQFIFQYYEEEERQRGNFPDRFSGHQFPNYSSELNVNALLLGDSALYLCASSLLIIPTGRYGYTFGSGTRLTVV.

This clonotype turned up a few times. The chain combines TRBV7-9 with TRBJ2-3; D remains ambiguous. This CDR3 has 13 amino acids. V was clipped by 0 bases and J by 5 bases, with 6 bases between them. CDR1 SEHNR and CDR2 FQNEAQ come from the germline V gene (reference sequence). This chain's CDR3 is CASSLAHQDTQYF. In nucleotides, the CDR3 is TGTGCCAGCAGCTTAGCGCATCAAGATACGCAGTATTTT.

This clonotype has only a few counts. The chain links TRBV24-1 to TRBJ2-7; D gene uncertain. The CDR3 is 15 amino acids. V was pared by 2 bases and J by 6 bases, with 16 bases between. Germline loops: CDR1 KGHDR, CDR2 SFDVKD. In DNA form, the CDR3 reads TGTGCCACCAGTGATTCCATAATTTCCTCGGGCGAGCAGTACTTC. As protein: CATSDSIISSGEQYF.

At least ten counts were recorded for this clonotype. The V call is TRBV5-6, the J call TRBJ2-1, with D possibly matching TRBD1 (7 bases). The CDR3 is 14 residues long. Germline V lookup: CDR1 SGHDT, CDR2 YYEEEE. V was trimmed by 7 bases and J by 6 bases, leaving 17 bases between them. The CDR3 bases are TGTGCCAGCTCCTGGGGGGCAGGGGGCAATGAGCAGTTCTTC. Protein sequence: CASSWGAGGNEQFF.

This clonotype was counted a few times. This sequence joins TRBV20-1 and TRBJ2-7; D not resolved. Trimming stripped 4 bases from V and 0 bases from J, with 16 bases between. Germline-derived CDR1 and CDR2 are DFQATT and SNEGSKA (reference sequence). The CDR3 runs to 15 residues. CDR3: CSATLPARLSYEQYF. The CDR3 DNA is TGCAGTGCTACCTTGCCCGCCAGGCTCTCCTACGAGCAGTACTTC.

This clonotype was detected a few times. The CDR3 region has the DNA TGTGCCAGCAGCTTAGTCTGGCTAGCGGGGGGGTCCAATGAGCAGTTCTTC. Protein: CASSLVWLAGGSNEQFF. This chain joins TRBV7-2 and TRBJ2-1, with TRBD2 matching over 12 bases. From germline, CDR1 is SGHTA and CDR2 FQGNSA. V lost 1 base, J lost 6 bases, and 7 bases stayed unmatched. This CDR3 spans 17 amino acids. The full variable domain, completed using reference TRBV7-2 and TRBJ2-1, is GAGVSQSPSNKVTEKGKDVELRCDPISGHTALYWYRQSLGQGLEFLIYFQGNSAPDKSGLPSDRFSAERTGGSVSTLTIQRTQQEDSAVYLCASSLVWLAGGSNEQFFGPGTRLTVL.

V and J are TRBV4-1 and TRBJ1-1, with D unclear. From germline, CDR1 is MGHRA and CDR2 YSYEKL. The CDR3 spans 13 residues. Trimming pared 2 bases from V and 7 bases from J, leaving 11 bases between. CDR3 in DNA: TGCGCCAGCAGCCAACTACTTGGGCTTGAAGCTTTCTTT. Its translation is CASSQLLGLEAFF.

The rearrangement joins TRBV6-1 to TRBJ1-6, with 7 bases identical to TRBD1. V dropped 5 bases and J dropped 10; count of bases not matched to a gene: 8. This CDR3 spans 14 amino acids. CDR1 is MNHNS, CDR2 SASEGT, per germline. CDR3: CASSRTGVDSPLHF. CDR3 bases: TGTGCCAGCAGTCGTACAGGGGTCGACTCACCCCTCCACTTT.